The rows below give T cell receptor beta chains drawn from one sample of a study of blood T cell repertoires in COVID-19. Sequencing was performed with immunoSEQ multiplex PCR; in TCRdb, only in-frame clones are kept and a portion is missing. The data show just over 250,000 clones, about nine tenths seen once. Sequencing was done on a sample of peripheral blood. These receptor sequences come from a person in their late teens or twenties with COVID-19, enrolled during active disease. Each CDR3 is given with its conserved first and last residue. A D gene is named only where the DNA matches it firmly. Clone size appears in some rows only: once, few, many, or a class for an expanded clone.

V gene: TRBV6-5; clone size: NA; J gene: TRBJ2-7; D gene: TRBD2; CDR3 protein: CASSLAGVTYEQYF; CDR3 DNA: TGTGCCAGCAGTCTAGCGGGAGTCACTTACGAGCAGTACTTC
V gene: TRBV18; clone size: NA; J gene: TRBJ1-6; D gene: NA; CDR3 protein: CASSPRTSWGNSPLHF; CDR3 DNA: TGTGCCAGCTCACCACGCACATCTTGGGGCAATTCACCCCTCCACTTT
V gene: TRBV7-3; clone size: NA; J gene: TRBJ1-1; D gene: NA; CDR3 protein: CASTPWRSAFF; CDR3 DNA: TGTGCCAGCACCCCTTGGCGGAGCGCTTTCTTT
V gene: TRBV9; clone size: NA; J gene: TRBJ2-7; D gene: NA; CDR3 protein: CASSVGDRWLDYEQYF; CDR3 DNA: TGTGCCAGCAGCGTAGGAGACAGGTGGTTGGACTACGAGCAGTACTTC
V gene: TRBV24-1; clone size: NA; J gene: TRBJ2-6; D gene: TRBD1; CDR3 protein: CATSDSTGDPGANVLTF; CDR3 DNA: TGTGCCACCAGTGATTCAACAGGGGACCCTGGGGCCAACGTCCTGACTTTC
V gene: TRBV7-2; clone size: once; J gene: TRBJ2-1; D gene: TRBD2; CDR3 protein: CASSFTSGQYNEQFF; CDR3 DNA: TGTGCCAGCAGCTTCACTAGCGGGCAGTACAATGAGCAGTTCTTC
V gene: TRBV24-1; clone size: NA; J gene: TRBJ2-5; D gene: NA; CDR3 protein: CATSDGVNSRETQYF; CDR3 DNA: TGTGCCACCAGTGACGGGGTCAATTCTCGGGAGACCCAGTACTTC
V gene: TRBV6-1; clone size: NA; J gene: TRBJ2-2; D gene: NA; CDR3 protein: CASSEGLAVNTGELFF; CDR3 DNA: TGTGCCAGCAGTGAAGGTTTGGCCGTGAACACCGGGGAGCTGTTTTTT
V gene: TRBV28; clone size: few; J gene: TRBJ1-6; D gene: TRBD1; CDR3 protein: CASSLVPPDRGFYNSPLHF; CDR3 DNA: TGTGCCAGCAGTTTGGTGCCACCGGACAGGGGATTCTATAATTCACCCCTCCACTTT
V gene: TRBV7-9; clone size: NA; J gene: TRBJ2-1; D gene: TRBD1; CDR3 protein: CASSYPRDRAILEQFF; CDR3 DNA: TGTGCCAGCAGCTACCCCCGGGACAGGGCGATATTGGAGCAGTTCTTC
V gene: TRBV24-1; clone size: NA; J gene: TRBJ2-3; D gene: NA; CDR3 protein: CATSEKTGDTQYF; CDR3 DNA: TGTGCCACCAGTGAAAAGACGGGAGATACGCAGTATTTT
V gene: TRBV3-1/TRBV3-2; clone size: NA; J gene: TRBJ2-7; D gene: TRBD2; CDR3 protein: CASSQTSGSSTEQYF; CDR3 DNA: TGTGCCAGCAGCCAAACTAGCGGGAGCTCCACCGAGCAGTACTTC
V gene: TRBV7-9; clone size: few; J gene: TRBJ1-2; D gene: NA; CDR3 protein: CASRSPGAQDYGYTF; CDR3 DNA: TGTGCCAGCAGGTCCCCAGGGGCGCAAGACTATGGCTACACCTTC
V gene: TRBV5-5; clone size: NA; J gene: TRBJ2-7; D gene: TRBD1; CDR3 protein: CASSLALDRGHYF; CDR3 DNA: TGTGCCAGCAGCTTGGCCCTGGACAGGGGCCACTACTTC
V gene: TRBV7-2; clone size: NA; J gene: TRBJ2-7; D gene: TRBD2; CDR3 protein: CASSLAPVTGTGRGLAEGEQYF; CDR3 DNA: TGTGCCAGCAGCTTAGCGCCGGTCACAGGGACGGGGCGAGGACTAGCGGAGGGCGAGCAGTACTTC
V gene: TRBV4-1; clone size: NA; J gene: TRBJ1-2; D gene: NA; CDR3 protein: CASSQESYGYTF; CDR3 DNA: TGCGCCAGCAGCCAAGAGTCATATGGCTACACCTTC
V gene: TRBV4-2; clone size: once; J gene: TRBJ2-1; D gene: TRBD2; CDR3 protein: CASSQEGTSGSWDYNEQFF; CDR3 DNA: TGTGCCAGCAGCCAGGAGGGGACTAGCGGGAGTTGGGACTACAATGAGCAGTTCTTC
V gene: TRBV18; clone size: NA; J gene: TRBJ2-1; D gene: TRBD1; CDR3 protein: CASSPRTGSYNEQFF; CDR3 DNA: TGTGCCAGCTCACCAAGGACAGGGTCCTACAATGAGCAGTTCTTC
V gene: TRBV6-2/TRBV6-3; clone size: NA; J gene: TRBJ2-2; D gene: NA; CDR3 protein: CASSWTSGNLRGELFF; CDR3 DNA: TGTGCCAGCAGTTGGACCTCCGGGAATCTGCGCGGGGAGCTGTTTTTT
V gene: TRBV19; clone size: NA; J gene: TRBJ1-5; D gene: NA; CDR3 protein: CASSTFPGQENQPQHF; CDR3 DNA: TGTGCCAGTAGTACTTTTCCAGGGCAGGAAAATCAGCCCCAGCATTTT
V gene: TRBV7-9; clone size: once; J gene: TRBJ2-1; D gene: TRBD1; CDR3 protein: CASSIGDRGSYNEQFF; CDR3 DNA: TGTGCCAGCAGCATTGGGGACAGGGGTTCATACAATGAGCAGTTCTTC
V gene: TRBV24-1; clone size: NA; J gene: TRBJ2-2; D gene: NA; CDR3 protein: CATSELTDTGELFF; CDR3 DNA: TGTGCCACCAGTGAGCTCACTGACACCGGGGAGCTGTTTTTT
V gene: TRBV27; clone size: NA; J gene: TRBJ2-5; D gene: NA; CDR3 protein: CASSFAGETQYF; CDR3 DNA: TGTGCCAGCAGTTTCGCCGGGGAGACCCAGTACTTC
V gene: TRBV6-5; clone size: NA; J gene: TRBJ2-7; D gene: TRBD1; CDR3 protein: CASSYGQGVYEQYF; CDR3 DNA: TGTGCCAGCAGTTACGGACAGGGAGTATACGAGCAGTACTTC
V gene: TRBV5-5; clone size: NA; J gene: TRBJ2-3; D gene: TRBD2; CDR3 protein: CASAPTSGTDTQYF; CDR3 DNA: TGTGCCAGCGCTCCGACTAGCGGGACAGATACGCAGTATTTT
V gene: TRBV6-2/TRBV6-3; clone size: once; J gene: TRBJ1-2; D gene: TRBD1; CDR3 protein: CASSSGTGHVYGYTF; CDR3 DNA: TGTGCCAGCAGTTCCGGGACAGGTCACGTCTATGGCTACACCTTC
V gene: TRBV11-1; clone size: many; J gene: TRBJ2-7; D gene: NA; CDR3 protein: CASSTAPPLYEQYF; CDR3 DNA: TGTGCCAGCAGCACAGCCCCCCCCTTGTACGAGCAGTACTTC
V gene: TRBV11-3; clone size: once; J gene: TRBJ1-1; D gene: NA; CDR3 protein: CASSWEENTEAFF; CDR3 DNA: TGTGCCAGCAGCTGGGAGGAGAACACTGAAGCTTTCTTT
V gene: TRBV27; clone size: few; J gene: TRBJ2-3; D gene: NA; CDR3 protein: CASKLKQSTDTQYF; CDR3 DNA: TGTGCCAGCAAACTAAAGCAAAGCACAGATACGCAGTATTTT
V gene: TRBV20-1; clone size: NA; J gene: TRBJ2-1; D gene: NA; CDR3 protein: CSAPKLHEQFF; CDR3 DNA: TGCAGTGCCCCTAAACTACACGAGCAGTTCTTC
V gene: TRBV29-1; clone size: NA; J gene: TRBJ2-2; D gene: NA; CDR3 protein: CSVAQTGELFF; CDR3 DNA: TGCAGCGTTGCCCAGACCGGGGAGCTGTTTTTT
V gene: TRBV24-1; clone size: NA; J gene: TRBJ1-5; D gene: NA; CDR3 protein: CATSDRRGGSNQPQHF; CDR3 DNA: TGTGCCACCAGTGATCGCCGGGGAGGCAGCAATCAGCCCCAGCATTTT
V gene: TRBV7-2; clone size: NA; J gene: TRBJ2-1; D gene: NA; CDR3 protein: CASNKAVSYNEQFF; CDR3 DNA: TGTGCCAGCAATAAGGCGGTGTCCTACAATGAGCAGTTCTTC
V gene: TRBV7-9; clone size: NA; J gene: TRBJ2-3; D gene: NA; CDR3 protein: CASSLEKGGTDTQYF; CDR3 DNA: TGTGCCAGCAGCTTAGAGAAGGGGGGCACAGATACGCAGTATTTT
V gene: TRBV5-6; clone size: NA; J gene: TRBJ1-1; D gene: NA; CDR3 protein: CASSSGGVFDFF; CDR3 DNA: TGTGCCAGCAGCTCGGGGGGCGTGTTTGATTTCTTT